The 8 T cell receptor beta chains given below trace back to one sample, sequenced in a study of OX40 agonist ivuxolimab in advanced cancers. Using immunoSEQ multiplex PCR, the repertoire was profiled, and TCRdb retains in-frame clones only, with some absent. The table records 20,000 or so clones, roughly 89% of them present only once. The source was CD4+ or CD8+ T cells sorted from blood, collected in a trial of the OX40 agonist ivuxolimab. The source is an adult with an advanced solid tumor such as melanoma, head and neck, liver or kidney cancer.

The chain recombines TRBV4-1 with TRBJ2-7; D not resolved. Trimming pared 4 bases from V and 2 bases from J, leaving 12 bases between. Germline CDR1 and CDR2: MGHRA and YSYEKL. The CDR3 runs 14 residues. The CDR3 is CASSLRRDTYEQYF. The CDR3 nucleotides are TGCGCCAGCAGCCTAAGGAGAGATACCTACGAGCAGTACTTC.

The chain has TRBV7-6 and TRBJ1-6; no clear D. The CDR3 spans 14 residues. Looked up from germline, CDR1 is SGHVS and CDR2 is FNYEAQ. The germline V and J ends were trimmed by 4 bases and 0 bases, with 4 bases remaining between them. This CDR3 is CASSSGSYNSPLHF. CDR3 bases: TGTGCCAGCAGCTCGGGCTCCTATAATTCACCCCTCCACTTT.

The chain links TRBV11-2 to TRBJ1-4; D gene ambiguous. CDR1 and CDR2 (germline): SGHAT, FQNNGV. Deletions cut 0 bases from V and 11 bases from J, with 7 bases between. The CDR3 totals 12 residues. CDR3 residues: CASSLDGEKLFF. The CDR3 DNA reads as TGTGCCAGCAGCTTAGACGGCGAGAAACTGTTTTTT. Full variable domain (remainder filled in from reference TRBV11-2 and TRBJ1-4): EAGVAQSPRYKIIEKRQSVAFWCNPISGHATLYWYQQILGQGPKLLIQFQNNGVVDDSQLPKDRFSAERLKGVDSTLKIQPAKLEDSAVYLCASSLDGEKLFFGSGTQLSVL.

This clone ranks as large. CDR3 in amino acids: CASTRDRGLSRDGYTF. In DNA form, the CDR3 reads TGTGCCAGTACCCGGGACAGGGGGCTTTCTAGGGATGGCTACACCTTC. The chain links TRBV19 to TRBJ1-2; 12 bases are shared with TRBD1. V shed 7 bases, J shed 6 bases, and the junction held 12 bases outside the gene matches. Germline lookup yields CDR1 LNHDA and CDR2 SQIVND (reference sequence). This CDR3 region has 16 residues.

Within the sample, this clone is medium-sized. V gene TRBV27 combines with J gene TRBJ2-2; D unclear. Germline V gene data show CDR1 as MNHEY and CDR2 as SMNVEV (reference sequence). CDR3 length: 14 residues. V gave up 3 bases and J gave up 5 bases, with 10 bases separating them. The CDR3 nucleotides read TGTGCCAGCAGTTTCGAGATTAGAACCGGGGAGCTGTTTTTT. Amino acids: CASSFEIRTGELFF.

Sample share makes this clone large. The chain carries TRBV6-1 and TRBJ2-7, with TRBD1 as a possible D gene (6 bases). The CDR3 is 15 amino acids. V was cut by 0 bases and J by 1 base, with 10 bases left in between. Germline lookup yields CDR1 MNHNS and CDR2 SASEGT. The CDR3 DNA sequence: TGTGCCAGCAGTGAAGCGCAGGGGCTGTCCTACGAGCAGTACTTC. Translation gives CASSEAQGLSYEQYF.

V is TRBV4-1 and J is TRBJ2-3; D remains ambiguous. The germline V gene has CDR1 MGHRA and CDR2 YSYEKL. The CDR3 extends over 15 amino acids. Deletions cut 4 bases from V and 0 bases from J, with 11 bases between. CDR3 in DNA: TGCGCCAGCAGCCCCTTTGGCGCAAGCACAGATACGCAGTATTTT. Encoded protein: CASSPFGASTDTQYF.

This clone was detected only a few times. The chain combines TRBV4-2 with TRBJ2-3, with 11 positions matching TRBD2. This CDR3 comprises 16 residues. Germline V CDR1 and CDR2: LGHNA, YNFKEQ. V was pared by 4 bases and J by 5 bases, with 8 bases of the junction left unmatched. CDR3 DNA: TGTGCCAGCAGCCCACTAGCGGGGGCCCCTGGAGATACGCAGTATTTT. This sequence encodes CASSPLAGAPGDTQYF.